The 27 T cell receptor beta chains reported below all come from one sample, sequenced in a study of cytomegalovirus exposure and HLA in healthy donors. The PCR had 60 Vbeta and 13 Jbeta primers. The table came from immunoSEQ multiplex PCR; TCRdb's copy has only in-frame clones and leaves some out. The sample yields a few hundred thousand clones, just over 75% seen once. Sequenced: PBMCs. Receptor source: a woman in her fifties or sixties in good health and CMV-seropositive.

The chain recombines TRBV5-4 with TRBJ1-4, with D tentatively TRBD1 (6 bases). The length of the CDR3 is 16 residues. The V end was cut by 3 bases, the J end by 4 bases, with 16 bases between. Germline-derived CDR1 and CDR2 are SGHNT and YYREEE (reference sequence). The CDR3: CASSSGTPPDNEKLFF. The CDR3, as DNA: TGTGCCAGCAGCTCCGGGACACCACCAGATAATGAAAAACTGTTTTTT.

The rearrangement uses TRBV5-1 and TRBJ2-4; 7 nucleotides line up with TRBD1. V trimming: 2 bases; J trimming: 7 bases; junction bases outside the gene matches: 9. Germline CDR1 is SGHRS and CDR2 is YFSETQ. The CDR3 totals 15 residues. In DNA, the CDR3 is TGCGCCAGCAGCTTCACCACAGGGGTTGGTAACATTCAGTACTTC. Translated: CASSFTTGVGNIQYF.

The rearrangement uses TRBV28 and TRBJ1-2; 11 nucleotides agree with TRBD1. The CDR3 is 15 residues long. The junction had 7 bases not matched to a gene; V was cut back by 3 bases and J by 7 bases. Germline values: CDR1 MDHEN, CDR2 SYDVKM. DNA of the CDR3: TGTGCCAGCAGTTTCCGCGGACAGGGGGCCGTTGGCTACACCTTC. This codes for CASSFRGQGAVGYTF.

The chain has TRBV7-9 and TRBJ2-7; TRBD2 might be the D (6 bases). The germline V gene encodes CDR1 SEHNR and CDR2 FQNEAQ (reference sequence). V shed 5 bases and J shed 5 bases, with 16 bases lying between them. The CDR3 loop spans 14 amino acids. CDR3 region: CASSPRGADHEQYF. Written as DNA, the CDR3 is TGTGCCAGCAGCCCCCGCGGGGCAGACCACGAGCAGTACTTC.

The V gene is TRBV30, the J gene TRBJ2-2, with D maybe TRBD2 (5 bases). Trimming shortened V by 3 bases and J by 5 bases, and 16 bases separated the two germline ends. CDR1 is GTSNPN, CDR2 SVGIG, per germline (reference sequence). This CDR3 has 15 residues. Here the CDR3 reads CAWRWRNSRTGELFF. The CDR3 DNA reads TGTGCCTGGAGGTGGAGGAACAGTCGGACCGGGGAGCTGTTTTTT. Together with reference TRBV30 and TRBJ2-2, the CDR3 gives the full variable domain: SQTIHQWPATLVQPVGSPLSLECTVEGTSNPNLYWYRQAAGRGLQLLFYSVGIGQISSEVPQNLSASRPQDRQFILSSKKLLLSDSGFYLCAWRWRNSRTGELFFGEGSRLTVL.

The chain joins TRBV25-1 to TRBJ1-4; 7 bases are shared with TRBD1. Germline V gives CDR1 MGHDK, CDR2 SYGVNS. With V trimmed by 7 bases and J by 8 bases, 10 bases remained unmatched. CDR3 length equals 14 residues. CDR3 sequence reads: CASTKGAIGEKLFF. The CDR3 bases are TGTGCCAGCACCAAGGGGGCGATTGGAGAAAAACTGTTTTTT.

This chain uses TRBV4-1 with TRBJ2-5, with D possibly being TRBD2 (5 bases). CDR3 length: 13 residues. Trimming removed 4 bases from V and 5 bases from J, with 11 bases in between. Germline V lookup: CDR1 MGHRA, CDR2 YSYEKL. The CDR3 is CASSRDRRETQYF. The CDR3 nucleotides read TGCGCCAGCAGCCGGGATAGGAGGGAGACCCAGTACTTC.

The V call is TRBV5-1, the J call TRBJ1-2; TRBD1 agrees at 7 bases. Germline CDR1 is SGHRS and CDR2 is YFSETQ. The ends lost 0 bases at V and 6 bases at J; junction bases unmatched: 5. The CDR3 runs to 14 residues. CDR3 residues: CASSLGGQGDGYTF. DNA for the CDR3: TGCGCCAGCAGCTTGGGGGGTCAGGGGGATGGCTACACCTTC.

The J gene is TRBJ1-2, the V gene TRBV5-1, with D possibly matching TRBD1 (6 bases). The germline CDR1 and CDR2 sequences are SGHRS and YFSETQ. The CDR3 has 15 amino acids. Trimming took 3 bases from V and 8 from J, leaving 20 bases between them. The CDR3 is CASSSSPDSPLGYTF. For the CDR3, the DNA is TGCGCCAGCAGCTCGTCCCCGGACAGCCCGCTCGGCTACACCTTC.

The V gene is TRBV5-4, the J gene TRBJ2-5, with 11 nucleotides matching TRBD2. Trimming cost V 4 bases and J 6 bases; bases outside gene matches: 11. Germline V CDR1 and CDR2: SGHNT, YYREEE (reference sequence). The CDR3 is 16 amino acids. The CDR3 DNA is TGTGCCAGCAGCACCCTATTAGCGGGGGGGCTGCAGACCCAGTACTTC. Protein sequence: CASSTLLAGGLQTQYF.

The genes are TRBV6-6 and TRBJ1-5; TRBD1 might be the D (5 bases). CDR3 length equals 14 residues. Between the trimmed V and J ends, which lost 11 bases and 7 bases, there was a span of 21 bases. The V gene's germline CDR1 is MNHNY and CDR2 SVGAGI (reference sequence). CDR3: CASKGEGSEQPQHF. CDR3 coding DNA: TGTGCCTCAAAAGGGGAGGGGTCAGAACAGCCCCAGCATTTT.

The chain has TRBV2 and TRBJ2-5, with D possibly TRBD1 on 5 matching bases. V lost 3 bases to trimming and J lost 5 bases, with 10 bases between them. The germline V gene encodes CDR1 SNHLY and CDR2 FYNNEI. There are 13 residues in the CDR3. Written as DNA, the CDR3 is TGTGCCAGCAGTGACAGGGCGAGGGAGACCCAGTACTTC. Translation: CASSDRARETQYF.

V is TRBV30 and J is TRBJ1-1; perhaps TRBD1 as D (6 bases). This CDR3 region has 13 residues. V was trimmed by 1 base and J by 2 bases, leaving 8 bases between them. Germline V gives CDR1 GTSNPN, CDR2 SVGIG (reference sequence). The CDR3 protein is CAWSATGNTEAFF. The CDR3 DNA reads as TGTGCCTGGAGTGCGACAGGCAACACTGAAGCTTTCTTT.

Notes on this clone: Germline and junction disagree at one end, which may indicate a read error. This chain links TRBV7-9 with TRBJ1-2; tentative D call: TRBD1 (6 bases). From germline, CDR1 is SEHNR and CDR2 FQNEAQ (reference sequence). This CDR3 region has 14 residues. The CDR3 region is CSSSSIEGVWGYTF. CDR3 coding DNA: TGTTCCAGCAGCTCAATCGAGGGGGTTTGGGGCTACACCTTC.

The rearrangement uses TRBV25-1 and TRBJ1-5; TRBD1 aligns across 9 bases. Germline values: CDR1 MGHDK, CDR2 SYGVNS. Trimming cost V 1 base and J 4 bases; bases outside gene matches: 2. The CDR3 totals 15 residues. In DNA form, the CDR3 reads TGTGCCAGCAGTGAATCTGGACAGGGGAATCAGCCCCAGCATTTT. It specifies CASSESGQGNQPQHF.

This clone was observed a few times. The gene calls are TRBV9 and TRBJ2-5; TRBD2 agrees at 12 bases. V was pared by 0 bases and J by 0 bases, with 3 bases of the junction left unmatched. Germline loops: CDR1 SGDLS, CDR2 YYNGEE. There are 17 residues in the CDR3. The CDR3 here is CASSVASGGAYQETQYF. CDR3 sequence (DNA): TGTGCCAGCAGCGTAGCTAGCGGGGGGGCCTACCAAGAGACCCAGTACTTC.

This clone occurred a few times. V gene TRBV6-5 combines with J gene TRBJ1-5; TRBD1 matches 8 bases. Looked up from germline, CDR1 is MNHEY and CDR2 is SVGAGI. V trimming: 5 bases; J trimming: 7 bases; junction bases outside the gene matches: 10. The CDR3 has 15 amino acids. The CDR3 coding sequence is TGTGCCAGCAGTCCCGGACAGGGAAGAAGGCAGCCCCAGCATTTT. This codes for CASSPGQGRRQPQHF.

V usage is TRBV28 and J usage is TRBJ1-2, with 11 bases fitting TRBD1. With V trimmed by 4 bases and J by 6 bases, 1 base remained unmatched. Per the germline V gene, CDR1 is MDHEN and CDR2 is SYDVKM. The CDR3 extends over 13 amino acids. The CDR3 loop reads CASSSDRGHGYTF. CDR3 bases: TGTGCCAGCAGTTCGGACAGGGGGCATGGCTACACCTTC.

The V and J genes are TRBV13 and TRBJ2-5, with D perhaps matching TRBD2 (5 bases). The CDR3 totals 16 residues. The V gene lost 5 bases and the J gene lost 1 base, with 17 bases spanning the gap. Per germline, CDR1 PRHDT and CDR2 FYEKMQ (reference sequence). CDR3: CASSPPDVGGQETQYF. The CDR3, as DNA: TGTGCCAGCAGCCCCCCCGACGTCGGAGGCCAAGAGACCCAGTACTTC.

This chain connects TRBV7-3 to TRBJ2-5; D may match TRBD1 or TRBD2 (5 bases each). The end of the DNA fits TRBJ2-7 better, so the J call may be wrong. CDR3 length: 13 amino acids. The germline CDR1 and CDR2 sequences are SGHTA and FQGTGA. This CDR3 reads CASSTGTDYEQYF. The DNA for the CDR3 is TGTGCCAGCAGCACCGGGACGGACTACGAGCAGTACTTC.

V gene TRBV4-1 combines with J gene TRBJ2-5; D possibly corresponds to TRBD2 (5 bases). Germline V gives CDR1 MGHRA, CDR2 YSYEKL. V was cut by 4 bases and J by 2 bases, with 8 bases left in between. CDR3 length: 13 residues. CDR3 loop: CASSRGPQETQYF. CDR3 coding DNA: TGCGCCAGCAGCCGAGGGCCTCAAGAGACCCAGTACTTC.

The chain joins TRBV7-9 to TRBJ2-5; TRBD2 matches 9 bases. Near its end, the DNA agrees better with TRBJ2-7, so the J call may be wrong. This CDR3 is built from 18 residues. The germline CDR1 and CDR2 sequences are SEHNR and FQNEAQ (reference sequence). The CDR3 is CASSSGLRERGDYYEQYF. The CDR3 region has the DNA TGTGCCAGCAGCTCTGGTTTGAGGGAGCGGGGGGATTACTACGAGCAGTACTTC.

This sequence joins TRBV2 and TRBJ1-4; 7 nucleotides line up with TRBD1. Trimming took 5 bases from V and 3 from J; bases not matched to a gene: 9. The CDR3 is made up of 16 amino acids. Germline values: CDR1 SNHLY, CDR2 FYNNEI. The CDR3 DNA is TGTGCCAGCAGTCCCTACGACAGGGTACCTAATGAAAAACTGTTTTTT. Translated, it gives CASSPYDRVPNEKLFF.

CDR3 residues: CASSRGQEGDYGYTF. As DNA, the CDR3 is TGTGCCAGCTCACGTGGACAGGAGGGGGACTATGGCTACACCTTC. The J gene is TRBJ1-2, the V gene TRBV18; 7 nucleotides align to TRBD1. V shed 4 bases and J 3 bases; nucleotides not matched to a gene: 8. Germline CDR1 and CDR2: KGHSH and LQKENI. The CDR3 contains 15 residues.

This chain uses TRBV7-9 with TRBJ2-5, with 14 bases aligning to TRBD2. This CDR3 spans 15 amino acids. CDR1 is SEHNR, CDR2 FQNEAQ, per germline (reference sequence). The V and J ends lost 5 bases and 3 bases, in that order; junction bases with no gene match: 2. CDR3 amino acids: CASSRGLAGEETQYF. The CDR3 DNA sequence: TGTGCCAGCAGCCGGGGACTAGCGGGAGAAGAGACCCAGTACTTC. Full variable domain (missing parts from reference TRBV7-9 and TRBJ2-5): DTGVSQNPRHKITKRGQNVTFRCDPISEHNRLYWYRQTLGQGPEFLTYFQNEAQLEKSRLLSDRFSAERPKGSFSTLEIQRTEQGDSAMYLCASSRGLAGEETQYFGPGTRLLVL.

The J gene is TRBJ1-3, the V gene TRBV5-4; possible D gene TRBD1, 5 bases. V was clipped by 0 bases and J by 0 bases, with 10 bases between them. This CDR3 spans 16 amino acids. Germline V gene lookup returns CDR1 SGHNT and CDR2 YYREEE (reference sequence). This CDR3 reads CASSLAGTFSGNTIYF. In nucleotides, the CDR3 is TGTGCCAGCAGCTTGGCCGGGACTTTCTCTGGAAACACCATATATTTT.

This clone was seen a few times. The chain couples TRBV30 to TRBJ2-5, with 9 nucleotides matching TRBD1. Germline V gives CDR1 GTSNPN, CDR2 SVGIG (reference sequence). V lost 2 bases, J lost 5 bases, and 9 bases stayed unmatched. There are 15 residues in the CDR3. CDR3 protein: CAWSIWTGELETQYF. The CDR3, as DNA: TGTGCCTGGAGTATATGGACAGGGGAGTTGGAGACCCAGTACTTC.